The T cell receptor beta chain described here comes from a study of CD8+ T cells in alopecia areata. Study at large: Patients in the treated group were given tofacitinib by mouth, 5 to 10 mg twice a day.

RNA extraction and reverse transcription yielded cDNA as sequencing template. The table came from immunoSEQ multiplex PCR; TCRdb's copy has only in-frame clones and leaves some out. The sample includes under 95,000 clones, around three quarters of them seen just once. Treatment denoted: oral pan-JAK inhibitor, 5-10 mg twice daily. The V end lost 0 bases, the J end lost 3 bases, and 14 bases lay between the germline ends. Germline lookup yields CDR1 LGHNA and CDR2 YSLEER. CDR3 size: 16 residues. The sample here was CD8+ T cells sorted from blood, taken between weeks 44 and 45, from a patient treated with tofacitinib. The genes are TRBV4-3 and TRBJ2-5; D might be TRBD2 (5 bases). This TCR was sampled from a human donor with alopecia areata. This CDR3 is CASSQDTGIQEETQYF. For the CDR3, the DNA is TGCGCCAGCAGCCAAGATACGGGGATCCAAGAAGAGACCCAGTACTTC.